This TCR beta chain was sequenced during a study of OX40 agonist ivuxolimab in advanced cancers. In the case of this clone: A junction boundary mismatches the germline segment, possibly from a read error.

This CDR3 has 16 residues. The germline V gene has CDR1 SNHLY and CDR2 FYNNEI. Only in-frame clones appear in the TCRdb table, and some are missing; sequencing was by immunoSEQ multiplex PCR. The table includes tens of thousands of clones, around nine tenths detected once. This clonotype was obtained from an adult with an advanced solid tumor such as melanoma, head and neck, liver or kidney cancer. The rearrangement links TRBV2 to TRBJ1-5; no clear D. Material: CD4+ or CD8+ T cells sorted from blood, obtained in a trial of the OX40 agonist ivuxolimab. DNA of the CDR3: TGTGCCAGCAGCGAAGACTGGGATTTGGGCAATCAGCCCCAGCATTTT. It encodes CASSEDWDLGNQPQHF.